The 32 T cell receptor beta chains listed next were all sequenced from one sample in a study of blood T cell repertoires in COVID-19. Data came from immunoSEQ multiplex PCR; TCRdb stores just in-frame clones and leaves some out. The table shows 200,000 or so clones, with 80% to 90% occurring only once. Sequenced input: peripheral blood. The receptors come from a human donor with active or convalescent COVID-19. The donor label of this sample is uncertain.

The genes are TRBV18 and TRBJ1-1; a weak D match, TRBD1 (5 bases). This CDR3 comprises 13 residues. Germline loops: CDR1 KGHSH, CDR2 LQKENI. V was shortened by 1 base and J by 4 bases, with 7 bases between the two germline ends. This chain's CDR3 is CASSPRGGTEAFF. The DNA for the CDR3 is TGTGCCAGCTCACCACGGGGGGGCACTGAAGCTTTCTTT.

V gene TRBV20-1 combines with J gene TRBJ2-1; D is unclear. The V gene's germline CDR1 is DFQATT and CDR2 SNEGSKA (reference sequence). V lost 4 bases, J lost 7 bases, and 5 bases lay in between. This CDR3 contains 10 residues. The CDR3 here is CSAIRNEQFF. The CDR3 DNA sequence: TGCAGTGCTATTAGAAATGAGCAGTTCTTC.

The chain joins TRBV5-1 to TRBJ1-1, with D unresolved. This CDR3 comprises 13 residues. CDR1 is SGHRS and CDR2 is YFSETQ in the germline V gene. Trimming shortened V by 0 bases and J by 1 base, and 4 bases separated the two germline ends. The CDR3 DNA reads as TGCGCCAGCAGCTTGGCCGGGAACACTGAAGCTTTCTTT. Its translation is CASSLAGNTEAFF.

The chain carries TRBV13 and TRBJ2-7, with 7 bases lining up with TRBD2. Trimming at V came to 0 bases and at J to 3 bases, leaving 5 bases not matched to a gene. The germline V gene has CDR1 PRHDT and CDR2 FYEKMQ (reference sequence). The CDR3 contains 15 residues. The CDR3 loop reads CASSLGGGSNYEQYF. DNA of the CDR3: TGTGCCAGCAGCTTAGGAGGCGGGAGTAACTACGAGCAGTACTTC.

The chain links TRBV30 to TRBJ2-1; D perhaps matches TRBD1 (6 bases). V lost 3 bases to trimming and J lost 8 bases, with 11 bases between them. CDR3 length equals 12 residues. Germline V gene lookup returns CDR1 GTSNPN and CDR2 SVGIG (reference sequence). CDR3 DNA: TGTGCCTGGAGACAGGGCTGGGATGAGCAGTTCTTC. This sequence encodes CAWRQGWDEQFF.

This chain links TRBV3-1 (or the pseudogene TRBV3-2) with TRBJ2-6; 9 nucleotides align to TRBD1. In germline, CDR1 is LGHDT, CDR2 YNNKEL (reference sequence). Trimming cost V 5 bases and J 0 bases; bases outside gene matches: 11. The CDR3 is 19 amino acids. The CDR3 protein is CASSLQGAVLSSGANVLTF. The CDR3 DNA reads as TGTGCCAGCAGCTTACAGGGGGCTGTCCTGAGCTCTGGGGCCAACGTCCTGACTTTC.

This clone was seen only once. The chain recombines TRBV11-2 with TRBJ2-5; perhaps TRBD2 as D (7 bases). The length of the CDR3 is 16 residues. The germline V and J ends were trimmed by 4 bases and 5 bases, with 20 bases remaining between them. CDR1 and CDR2 from the germline V gene are SGHAT and FQNNGV. CDR3 in amino acids: CASSSRKGGEGETQYF. In nucleotides, the CDR3 is TGTGCCAGCAGCTCCCGGAAGGGGGGGGAGGGGGAGACCCAGTACTTC.

The chain joins TRBV7-9 to TRBJ1-2; TRBD1 might be the D (5 bases). The CDR3 contains 15 residues. Per germline, CDR1 SEHNR and CDR2 FQNEAQ (reference sequence). V lost 3 bases to trimming and J lost 0 bases, with 11 bases between them. CDR3 in DNA: TGTGCCAGCAGCTTCGGCGGGGGAGCTAACTATGGCTACACCTTC. It translates to CASSFGGGANYGYTF.

This clone showed up just a few times. The chain is built from TRBV3-1 (or the pseudogene TRBV3-2) and TRBJ2-2, with 8 bases matching TRBD2. Germline CDR1 is LGHDT and CDR2 is YNNKEL (reference sequence). The CDR3 consists of 17 residues. The junction had 5 bases not matched to a gene; V was cut back by 1 base and J by 1 base. As DNA, the CDR3 is TGTGCCAGCAGCCAAGGAGTAGCGGGGAGGAACACCGGGGAGCTGTTTTTT. Protein product: CASSQGVAGRNTGELFF.

The V call is TRBV14, the J call TRBJ1-2; the D is unclear. Trimming removed 4 bases at V and 4 bases at J, with 16 bases between. This CDR3 contains 15 residues. The germline gives CDR1 SGHDN, CDR2 FVKESK. CDR3 in amino acids: CASSRGGNRGYGYTF. Written as DNA, the CDR3 is TGTGCCAGCAGCCGGGGAGGGAACCGCGGCTATGGCTACACCTTC.

The V gene is TRBV25-1, the J gene TRBJ2-1; TRBD2 agrees at 13 bases. The CDR3 runs 18 residues. The J segment lost 6 bases and the V segment lost 4 bases, leaving 12 bases of the junction unmatched. Germline-derived CDR1 and CDR2 are MGHDK and SYGVNS. This CDR3 is CASSAKPHTSGRVNEQFF. CDR3 DNA sequence: TGTGCCAGCAGTGCCAAACCCCATACTAGCGGGAGGGTCAATGAGCAGTTCTTC.

The chain links TRBV2 to TRBJ1-2; D perhaps matches TRBD1 (6 bases). V was cut by 6 bases and J by 8 bases, with 22 bases left in between. The CDR3 loop spans 15 amino acids. Germline loops: CDR1 SNHLY, CDR2 FYNNEI. CDR3 in amino acids: CASSLDSQKVGGYTF. Written as DNA, the CDR3 is TGTGCCAGCAGCTTGGACAGTCAGAAGGTAGGCGGCTACACCTTC.

The rearrangement joins TRBV5-1 to TRBJ2-7, with 9 bases identical to TRBD1. Germline CDR1 is SGHRS and CDR2 is YFSETQ. The V gene end was trimmed by 0 bases and the J gene end by 7 bases; junction bases not matched to a gene: 8. The CDR3 contains 15 residues. The CDR3 DNA follows: TGCGCCAGCAGCTTGGAAGGGACAGGGATAAGTGAGCAGTACTTC. This translates into CASSLEGTGISEQYF.

In its sample, this clone was seen a few times. The V gene is TRBV9, the J gene TRBJ2-5, with D maybe TRBD2 (7 bases). The ends were cut back, 0 bases at V and 3 bases at J, with 12 bases in the middle. CDR3 length: 15 residues. The germline gives CDR1 SGDLS, CDR2 YYNGEE. CDR3 nucleotides: TGTGCCAGCAGCGTAGTAGGGGGGGTTGAAGAGACCCAGTACTTC. Amino acid sequence: CASSVVGGVEETQYF.

This chain connects TRBV20-1 to TRBJ2-3, with 8 nucleotides matching TRBD2. CDR1 is DFQATT and CDR2 is SNEGSKA in the germline V gene (reference sequence). V was clipped by 3 bases and J by 5 bases; unmatched bases: 13. The CDR3 loop spans 16 amino acids. The CDR3 spells CSASRAGVGHGDTQYF. The CDR3 coding sequence is TGCAGTGCTAGTCGAGCGGGAGTAGGGCACGGAGATACGCAGTATTTT.

The chain recombines TRBV29-1 with TRBJ1-1; D is unclear. The CDR3 runs to 14 residues. In germline, CDR1 is SQVTM, CDR2 ANQGSEA. V shed 4 bases and J shed 7 bases, with 19 bases lying between them. CDR3 sequence (DNA): TGCAGCGTTGCCCGATCCAGCCAAGCGAGTGAAGCTTTCTTT. Amino acids: CSVARSSQASEAFF.

The chain couples TRBV3-1 (or the pseudogene TRBV3-2) to TRBJ1-6; TRBD1 matches 7 bases. Germline assignment: CDR1 LGHDT and CDR2 YNNKEL (reference sequence). The CDR3 contains 19 residues. V shed 1 base, J shed 0 bases, and the junction held 9 bases outside the gene matches. CDR3 nucleotide sequence: TGTGCCAGCAGCCAAGCAGGACAGGCGCCAAGCTCCTATAATTCACCCCTCCACTTT. The encoded protein is CASSQAGQAPSSYNSPLHF.

About this clone itself: Other nucleotide sequences from this sample produce the same CDR3. The chain links TRBV7-9 to TRBJ2-3; TRBD2 agrees at 7 bases. From germline, CDR1 is SEHNR and CDR2 FQNEAQ (reference sequence). The V gene end was trimmed by 5 bases and the J gene end by 0 bases; junction bases not matched to a gene: 5. The CDR3 runs to 15 residues. As DNA, the CDR3 is TGTGCCAGCAGCCCCTTGGGGGGGAGCACAGATACGCAGTATTTT. Translated, it gives CASSPLGGSTDTQYF.

V usage is TRBV7-2 and J usage is TRBJ1-1, with TRBD1 matching over 7 bases. The CDR3 loop spans 14 amino acids. Germline CDR1 is SGHTA and CDR2 is FQGNSA. J gave up 5 bases and V 2 bases, and 5 bases lay outside the gene matches. CDR3 sequence: CASSLKQGWTEAFF. DNA for the CDR3: TGTGCCAGCAGCTTAAAACAGGGGTGGACTGAAGCTTTCTTT.

The genes are TRBV11-1 and TRBJ2-5; 8 bases agree with TRBD2. Losses at the gene ends were 1 base for V and 5 bases for J; bases not matched to a gene: 3. The CDR3 length is 14 residues. Germline lookup yields CDR1 SGHAT and CDR2 FQDESV (reference sequence). Written as DNA, the CDR3 is TGTGCCAGCAGCTTAGGACTAGCGCTGGAGACCCAGTACTTC. Translated, it gives CASSLGLALETQYF.

The chain couples TRBV7-2 to TRBJ2-5; D is ambiguous. The germline V and J ends were trimmed by 0 bases and 3 bases, with 11 bases remaining between them. Germline V gene data show CDR1 as SGHTA and CDR2 as FQGNSA. The CDR3 is 15 amino acids. The DNA for the CDR3 is TGTGCCAGCAGCTTAGCAGTGCTGAGTGAAGAGACCCAGTACTTC. This sequence encodes CASSLAVLSEETQYF. Complete variable domain (other parts from reference TRBV7-2 and TRBJ2-5): GAGVSQSPSNKVTEKGKDVELRCDPISGHTALYWYRQSLGQGLEFLIYFQGNSAPDKSGLPSDRFSAERTGGSVSTLTIQRTQQEDSAVYLCASSLAVLSEETQYFGPGTRLLVL.

This rearrangement joins TRBV28 to TRBJ2-5; D is unresolved. Germline V gene sequence: CDR1 MDHEN, CDR2 SYDVKM. The V and J ends lost 3 bases and 5 bases respectively, with 10 bases between them. This CDR3 contains 13 residues. CDR3 DNA sequence: TGTGCCAGCAGTTTGGGCCGCGTGGAGACCCAGTACTTC. Translating it yields CASSLGRVETQYF.

This clone came up many times. Different DNA sequences within this sample yield the same CDR3. V usage is TRBV5-1 and J usage is TRBJ2-1; maybe TRBD2 (6 bases). The germline CDR1 and CDR2 sequences are SGHRS and YFSETQ. The CDR3 is 12 residues long. V was shortened by 7 bases and J by 10 bases, with 15 bases between the two germline ends. The CDR3 DNA sequence: TGCGCCAGCCGACTTGGCGGGAAGGAGCAGTTCTTC. As protein: CASRLGGKEQFF. The full variable domain, in which reference TRBV5-1 and TRBJ2-1 provide the parts outside the CDR3, is KAGVTQTPRYLIKTRGQQVTLSCSPISGHRSVSWYQQTPGQGLQFLFEYFSETQRNKGNFPGRFSGRQFSNSRSEMNVSTLELGDSALYLCASRLGGKEQFFGPGTRLTVL.

This clone occurred a few times. The chain has TRBV6-2 or TRBV6-3 and TRBJ1-5; D possibly corresponds to TRBD1 (5 bases). V lost 4 bases, J lost 4 bases, and 11 bases lay in between. CDR3 length: 14 residues. The germline CDR1 and CDR2 sequences are MNHEY and SVGEGT. The CDR3, as DNA: TGTGCCAGCAGTTCTGACAGCTGGAATCAGCCCCAGCATTTT. It codes for CASSSDSWNQPQHF.

This clone has a single count. The genes are TRBV19 and TRBJ1-3; 9 bases map to TRBD1. This CDR3 has 18 amino acids. Germline V gives CDR1 LNHDA, CDR2 SQIVND (reference sequence). Trimming cost V 4 bases and J 0 bases; bases outside gene matches: 10. The CDR3 region has the DNA TGTGCCAGTAGTACCGGGACAGGGATAATTAGCTCTGGAAACACCATATATTTT. Amino acids: CASSTGTGIISSGNTIYF. The full variable domain, in which reference TRBV19 and TRBJ1-3 provide the parts outside the CDR3, is DGGITQSPKYLFRKEGQNVTLSCEQNLNHDAMYWYRQDPGQGLRLIYYSQIVNDFQKGDIAEGYSVSREKKESFPLTVTSAQKNPTAFYLCASSTGTGIISSGNTIYFGEGSWLTVV.

This chain connects TRBV5-1 to TRBJ2-3, with 10 bases aligning to TRBD2. The CDR3 totals 16 residues. The V segment lost 0 bases and the J segment 5 bases; nucleotides outside the gene matches: 6. The germline V gene has CDR1 SGHRS and CDR2 YFSETQ. CDR3 sequence (DNA): TGCGCCAGCAGCTTGGCGCCTAGCGGGAGAAAAGATACGCAGTATTTT. Its protein is CASSLAPSGRKDTQYF.

This chain connects TRBV10-3 to TRBJ1-1; 8 bases agree with TRBD1. The length of the CDR3 is 15 residues. Germline V lookup: CDR1 ENHRY, CDR2 SYGVKD. V lost 7 bases to trimming and J lost 2 bases; unmatched junction nucleotides: 9. This chain's CDR3 is CAITAGGAGNTEAFF. DNA for the CDR3: TGTGCCATCACTGCAGGGGGCGCGGGAAACACTGAAGCTTTCTTT.

The J gene is TRBJ2-2, the V gene TRBV10-3; unclear D gene. Trimming stripped 2 bases from V and 9 bases from J, with 7 bases between. Germline V gives CDR1 ENHRY, CDR2 SYGVKD. This CDR3 is 12 amino acids long. This chain's CDR3 is CAISETLRELFF. The CDR3 nucleotides read TGTGCCATCAGTGAGACTCTCCGGGAGCTGTTTTTT.

CDR3 sequence: CTLAGGPNYYEQYF. The CDR3 nucleotides read TGCACCTTAGCGGGGGGGCCTAACTACTACGAGCAGTACTTC. The chain is built from TRBV5-1 and TRBJ2-7, with 11 bases that match TRBD2. The CDR3 totals 14 residues. Per the germline V gene, CDR1 is SGHRS and CDR2 is YFSETQ.

The chain employs TRBV3-1 (or the pseudogene TRBV3-2) and TRBJ2-2, with a tentative D call TRBD2 (7 bases). V lost 4 bases and J 0 bases, leaving 12 bases between the germline ends. CDR1 is LGHDT, CDR2 YNNKEL, per germline (reference sequence). The CDR3 is 16 amino acids. The CDR3 nucleotides are TGTGCCAGCAGCCTTGGGGGGGCCGCGAACACCGGGGAGCTGTTTTTT. This translates into CASSLGGAANTGELFF.

The gene calls are TRBV7-9 and TRBJ2-7, with a tentative D call TRBD1 (7 bases). V was pared by 7 bases and J by 5 bases, with 12 bases between. Per germline, CDR1 SEHNR and CDR2 FQNEAQ (reference sequence). The CDR3 runs 12 residues. Here the CDR3 DNA reads TGTGCCAGCACCCCCAGGGGGGACGAGCAGTACTTC. Encoded protein: CASTPRGDEQYF.

The genes are TRBV11-2 and TRBJ1-2; 8 positions match TRBD1. V shed 1 base and J 4 bases; nucleotides not matched to a gene: 2. Germline lookup yields CDR1 SGHAT and CDR2 FQNNGV. The CDR3 covers 14 residues. The CDR3 DNA is TGTGCCAGCAGCTTAGTGACAGGGGTCTATGGCTACACCTTC. Amino acids: CASSLVTGVYGYTF.